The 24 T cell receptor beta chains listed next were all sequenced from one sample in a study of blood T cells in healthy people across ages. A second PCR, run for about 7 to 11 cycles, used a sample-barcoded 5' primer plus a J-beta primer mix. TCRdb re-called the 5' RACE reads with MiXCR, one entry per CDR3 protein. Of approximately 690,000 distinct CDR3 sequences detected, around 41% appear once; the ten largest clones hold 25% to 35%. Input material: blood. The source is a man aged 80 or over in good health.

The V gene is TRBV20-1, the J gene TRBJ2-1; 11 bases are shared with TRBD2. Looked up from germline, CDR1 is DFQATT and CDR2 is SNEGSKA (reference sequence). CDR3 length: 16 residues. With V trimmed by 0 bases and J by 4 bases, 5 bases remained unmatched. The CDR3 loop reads CSARDPGTSGYNEQFF. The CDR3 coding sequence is TGCAGTGCTAGAGATCCCGGGACTAGCGGTTACAATGAGCAGTTCTTC.

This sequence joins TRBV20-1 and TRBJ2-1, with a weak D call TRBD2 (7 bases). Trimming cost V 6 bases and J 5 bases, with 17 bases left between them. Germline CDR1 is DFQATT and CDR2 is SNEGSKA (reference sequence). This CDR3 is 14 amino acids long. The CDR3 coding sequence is TGCAGTGCCCTTAGGGAGGGGGTGGACAATGAGCAGTTCTTC. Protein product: CSALREGVDNEQFF.

The CDR3 DNA reads as TGTGCCTGGAGGGAAACAGATACGCAGTATTTT. This codes for CAWRETDTQYF. The chain has TRBV30 and TRBJ2-3, with D hard to call. With 3 bases removed from V and 3 bases from J, the gap between germline ends came to 4 bases. Germline V gene data show CDR1 as GTSNPN and CDR2 as SVGIG (reference sequence). CDR3 length: 11 amino acids.

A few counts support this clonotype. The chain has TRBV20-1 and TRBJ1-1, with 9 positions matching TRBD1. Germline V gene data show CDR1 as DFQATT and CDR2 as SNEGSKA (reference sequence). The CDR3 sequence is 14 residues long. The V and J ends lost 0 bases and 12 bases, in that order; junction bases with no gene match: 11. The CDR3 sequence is CSARDPGTGIFPFF. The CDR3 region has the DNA TGCAGTGCTAGAGATCCCGGGACAGGGATCTTCCCTTTCTTT.

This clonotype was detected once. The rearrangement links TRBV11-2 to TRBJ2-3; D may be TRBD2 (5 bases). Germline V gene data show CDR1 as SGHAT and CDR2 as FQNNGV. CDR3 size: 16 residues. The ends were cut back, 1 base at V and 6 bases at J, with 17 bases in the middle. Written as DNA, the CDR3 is TGTGCCAGCAGCTTAGGGGCTAGCTTGGCATTGGATACGCAGTATTTT. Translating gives CASSLGASLALDTQYF.

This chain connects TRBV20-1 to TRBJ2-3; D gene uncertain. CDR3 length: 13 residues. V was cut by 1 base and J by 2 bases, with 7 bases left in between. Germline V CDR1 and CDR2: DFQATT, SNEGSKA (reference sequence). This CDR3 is CSARATHTDTQYF. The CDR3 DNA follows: TGCAGTGCTAGAGCCACGCACACAGATACGCAGTATTTT.

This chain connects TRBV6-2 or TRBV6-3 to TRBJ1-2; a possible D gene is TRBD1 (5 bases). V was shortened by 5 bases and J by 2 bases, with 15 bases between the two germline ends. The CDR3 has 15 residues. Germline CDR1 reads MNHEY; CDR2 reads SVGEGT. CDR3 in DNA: TGTGCCAGCAGTCAAACGTGGGGCACAAACTATGGCTACACCTTC. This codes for CASSQTWGTNYGYTF.

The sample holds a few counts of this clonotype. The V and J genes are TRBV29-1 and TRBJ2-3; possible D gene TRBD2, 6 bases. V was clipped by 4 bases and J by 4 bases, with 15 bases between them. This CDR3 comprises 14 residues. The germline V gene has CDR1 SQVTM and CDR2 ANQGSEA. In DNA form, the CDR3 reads TGCAGCGTTGCGGACGGGAGTGGGGCAGATACGCAGTATTTT. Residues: CSVADGSGADTQYF.

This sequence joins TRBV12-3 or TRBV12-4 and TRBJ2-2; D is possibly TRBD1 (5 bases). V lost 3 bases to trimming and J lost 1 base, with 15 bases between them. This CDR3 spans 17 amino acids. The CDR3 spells CASSFRPGIKNTGELFF. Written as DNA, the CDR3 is TGTGCCAGCAGTTTTCGGCCAGGGATCAAGAACACCGGGGAGCTGTTTTTT.

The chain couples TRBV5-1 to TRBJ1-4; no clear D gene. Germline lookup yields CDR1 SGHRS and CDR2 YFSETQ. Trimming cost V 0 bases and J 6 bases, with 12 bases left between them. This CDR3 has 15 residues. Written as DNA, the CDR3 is TGCGCCAGCAGCTTGGTCGGAGTAGGATATGAAAAACTGTTTTTT. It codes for CASSLVGVGYEKLFF.

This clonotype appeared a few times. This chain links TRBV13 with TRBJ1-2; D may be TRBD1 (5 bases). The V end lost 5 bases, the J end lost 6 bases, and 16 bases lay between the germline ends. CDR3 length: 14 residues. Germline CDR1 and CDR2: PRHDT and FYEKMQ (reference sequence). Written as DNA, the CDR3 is TGTGCCAGCAGCCAAAGGACGGGGACTCATGGCTACACCTTC. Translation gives CASSQRTGTHGYTF. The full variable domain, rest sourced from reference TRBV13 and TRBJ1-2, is AAGVIQSPRHLIKEKRETATLKCYPIPRHDTVYWYQQGPGQDPQFLISFYEKMQSDKGSIPDRFSAQQFSDYHSELNMSSLELGDSALYFCASSQRTGTHGYTFGSGTRLTVV.

This CDR3 is CSARPTGLAGDYEQYF. The CDR3 nucleotides are TGCAGTGCTAGACCCACGGGACTAGCGGGGGACTACGAGCAGTACTTC. V and J are TRBV20-1 and TRBJ2-7, with 14 nucleotides matching TRBD2. The CDR3 length is 16 residues. From germline, CDR1 is DFQATT and CDR2 SNEGSKA (reference sequence). V lost 2 bases, J lost 3 bases, and 6 bases stayed unmatched.

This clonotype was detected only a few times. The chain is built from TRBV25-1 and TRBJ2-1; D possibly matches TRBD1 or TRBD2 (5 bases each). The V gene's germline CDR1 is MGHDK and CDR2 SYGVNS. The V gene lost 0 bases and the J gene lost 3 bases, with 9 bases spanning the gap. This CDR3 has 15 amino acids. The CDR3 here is CASSEYQGDYNEQFF. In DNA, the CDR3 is TGTGCCAGCAGTGAATATCAGGGAGACTACAATGAGCAGTTCTTC.

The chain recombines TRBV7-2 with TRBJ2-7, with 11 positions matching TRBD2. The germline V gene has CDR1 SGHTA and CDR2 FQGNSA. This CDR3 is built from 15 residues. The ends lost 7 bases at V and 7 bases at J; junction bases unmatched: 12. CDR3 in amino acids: CASTISPSGGTEQYF. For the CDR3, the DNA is TGTGCCAGCACCATTTCCCCTAGCGGGGGGACTGAGCAGTACTTC.

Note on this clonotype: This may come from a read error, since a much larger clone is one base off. The CDR3 loop is CASSLQGVGSPPHF. The CDR3 DNA sequence: TGTGCCAGCAGCCTGCAGGGGGTGGGTTCACCCCCCCACTTT. This chain uses TRBV5-5 with TRBJ1-6; 7 bases fit TRBD1. The CDR3 totals 14 residues. CDR1 is SGHKS and CDR2 is YYEKEE in the germline V gene (reference sequence).

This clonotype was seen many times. The CDR3 is CASSLAGGSTDTQYF. For the CDR3, the DNA is TGTGCCAGCAGTTTAGCGGGAGGGAGCACAGATACGCAGTATTTT. The V gene is TRBV12-3 or TRBV12-4, the J gene TRBJ2-3, with 7 bases that match TRBD2. V was clipped by 0 bases and J by 0 bases; unmatched bases: 0. The CDR3 spans 15 residues.

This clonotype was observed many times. The CDR3 DNA is TGCAGTGCTAAAGGGAGTTGGGAGACCCAGTACTTC. This encodes CSAKGSWETQYF. The chain has TRBV20-1 and TRBJ2-5; possibly TRBD2 for D (5 bases). Germline V gene sequence: CDR1 DFQATT, CDR2 SNEGSKA (reference sequence). With 4 bases removed from V and 5 bases from J, the gap between germline ends came to 11 bases. The CDR3 spans 12 residues.

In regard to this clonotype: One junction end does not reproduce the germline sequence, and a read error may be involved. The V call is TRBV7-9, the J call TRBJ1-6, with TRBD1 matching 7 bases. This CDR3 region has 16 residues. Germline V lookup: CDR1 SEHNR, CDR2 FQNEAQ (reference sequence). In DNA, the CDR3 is TGTGCCGGCAGCCCAGGGACAGCTACCTATAATTCACCCCTCCACTTT. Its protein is CAGSPGTATYNSPLHF.

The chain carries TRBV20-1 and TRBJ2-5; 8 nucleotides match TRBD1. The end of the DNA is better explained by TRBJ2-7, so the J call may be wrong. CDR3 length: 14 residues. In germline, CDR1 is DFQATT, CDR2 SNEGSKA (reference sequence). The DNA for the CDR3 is TGCAGTGCTAGAGGCTGGGACAGGCCCTACGAGCAGTACTTC. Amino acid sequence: CSARGWDRPYEQYF.

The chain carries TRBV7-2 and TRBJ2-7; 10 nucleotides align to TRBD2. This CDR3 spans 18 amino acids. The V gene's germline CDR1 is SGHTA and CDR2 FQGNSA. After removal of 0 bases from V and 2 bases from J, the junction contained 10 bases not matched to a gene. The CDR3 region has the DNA TGTGCCAGCAGCTTAGCGGCTAGCGGGAGCGGATACCCCTACGAGCAGTACTTC. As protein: CASSLAASGSGYPYEQYF.

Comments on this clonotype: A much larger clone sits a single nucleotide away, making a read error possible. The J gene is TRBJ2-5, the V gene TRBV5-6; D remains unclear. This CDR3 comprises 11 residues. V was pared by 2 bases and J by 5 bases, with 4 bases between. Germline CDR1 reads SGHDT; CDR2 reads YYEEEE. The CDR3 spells CASSFWETQYF. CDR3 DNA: TGTGCCAGCAGCTTTTGGGAGACCCAGTACTTC. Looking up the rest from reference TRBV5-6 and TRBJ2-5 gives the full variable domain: DAGVTQSPTHLIKTRGQQVTLRCSPKSGHDTVSWYQQALGQGPQFIFQYYEEEERQRGNFPDRFSGHQFPNYSSELNVNALLLGDSALYLCASSFWETQYFGPGTRLLVL.

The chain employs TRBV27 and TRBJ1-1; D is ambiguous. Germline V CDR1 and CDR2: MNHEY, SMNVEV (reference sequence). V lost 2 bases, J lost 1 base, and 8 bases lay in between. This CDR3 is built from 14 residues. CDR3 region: CASSLIRGNTEAFF. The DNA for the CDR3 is TGTGCCAGCAGTTTAATTAGAGGGAACACTGAAGCTTTCTTT.

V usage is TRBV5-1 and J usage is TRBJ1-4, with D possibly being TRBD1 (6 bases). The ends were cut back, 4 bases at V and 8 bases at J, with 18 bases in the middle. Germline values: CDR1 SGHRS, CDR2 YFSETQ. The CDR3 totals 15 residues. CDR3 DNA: TGCGCCAGCAGCGGTGACGGGGGGGCCGGGGAAAAACTGTTTTTT. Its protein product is CASSGDGGAGEKLFF.

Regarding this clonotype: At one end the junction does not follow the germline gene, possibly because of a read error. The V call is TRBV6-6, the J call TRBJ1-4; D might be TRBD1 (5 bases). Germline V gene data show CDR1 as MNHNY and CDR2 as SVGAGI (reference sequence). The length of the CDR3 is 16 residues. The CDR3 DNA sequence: TGTGCCAGCAGTTACTCAGCCAGGGAGGCTAATGGAAAACTGTTTTTT. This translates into CASSYSAREANGKLFF.